There are a few counts of the clone carrying this TCR beta chain. This specimen includes other DNA sequences encoding the same CDR3. This sample was included in a study of blood T cell repertoires in COVID-19. As handled by the study authors: It was from reference gene primer amplification that nucleated cell counts were estimated. TCRdb's copy holds only in-frame clones and misses some; the assay was immunoSEQ multiplex PCR. The D gene and trimming were derived from the DNA, and the V and J assignments and clone size from that table. The sample has 90,000 to 150,000 clones, 80% to 90% seen once. From germline, CDR1 is SGHRS and CDR2 YFSETQ. The CDR3 has 14 residues. After removal of 7 bases from V and 5 bases from J, the junction contained 8 bases not matched to a gene.

V gene TRBV5-1 combines with J gene TRBJ2-5; 10 bases match TRBD1. Sequencing was performed on peripheral blood. The sequence was obtained from a man in his 70s who had recovered from COVID-19. CDR3 in amino acids: CASSPGTGVETQYF. For the CDR3, the DNA is TGCGCCAGCTCCCCAGGGACAGGGGTCGAGACCCAGTACTTC. Full variable domain (rest looked up from reference TRBV5-1 and TRBJ2-5): KAGVTQTPRYLIKTRGQQVTLSCSPISGHRSVSWYQQTPGQGLQFLFEYFSETQRNKGNFPGRFSGRQFSNSRSEMNVSTLELGDSALYLCASSPGTGVETQYFGPGTRLLVL.